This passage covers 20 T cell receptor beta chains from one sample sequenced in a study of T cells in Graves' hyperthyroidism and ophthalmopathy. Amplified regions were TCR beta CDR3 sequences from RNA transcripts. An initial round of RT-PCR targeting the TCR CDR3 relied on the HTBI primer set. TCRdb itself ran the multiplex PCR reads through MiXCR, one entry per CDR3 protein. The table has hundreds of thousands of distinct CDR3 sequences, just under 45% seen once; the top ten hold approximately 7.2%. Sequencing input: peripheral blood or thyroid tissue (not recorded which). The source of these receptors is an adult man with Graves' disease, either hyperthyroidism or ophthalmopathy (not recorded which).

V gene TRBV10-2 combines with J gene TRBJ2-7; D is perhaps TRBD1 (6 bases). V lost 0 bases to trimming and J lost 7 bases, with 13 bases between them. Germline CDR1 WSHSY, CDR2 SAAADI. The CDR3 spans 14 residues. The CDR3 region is CASSESSQGQEQYF. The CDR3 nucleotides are TGCGCCAGCAGTGAGTCGTCACAGGGACAAGAGCAGTACTTC.

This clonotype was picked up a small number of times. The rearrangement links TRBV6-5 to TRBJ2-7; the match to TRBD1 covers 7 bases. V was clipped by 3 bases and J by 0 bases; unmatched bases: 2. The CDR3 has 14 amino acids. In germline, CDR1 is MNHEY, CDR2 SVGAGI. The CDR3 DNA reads TGTGCCAGCAGTTATTGGGACAGCTCCTACGAGCAGTACTTC. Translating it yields CASSYWDSSYEQYF.

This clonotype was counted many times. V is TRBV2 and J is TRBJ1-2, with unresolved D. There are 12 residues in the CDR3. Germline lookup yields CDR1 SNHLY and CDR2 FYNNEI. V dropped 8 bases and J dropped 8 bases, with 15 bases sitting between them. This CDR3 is CASATTRSGYTF. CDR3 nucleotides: TGTGCCAGCGCAACCACGCGATCGGGCTACACCTTC. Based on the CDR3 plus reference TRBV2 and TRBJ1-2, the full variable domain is EPEVTQTPSHQVTQMGQEVILRCVPISNHLYFYWYRQILGQKVEFLVSFYNNEISEKSEIFDDQFSVERPDGSNFTLKIRSTKLEDSAMYFCASATTRSGYTFGSGTRLTVV.

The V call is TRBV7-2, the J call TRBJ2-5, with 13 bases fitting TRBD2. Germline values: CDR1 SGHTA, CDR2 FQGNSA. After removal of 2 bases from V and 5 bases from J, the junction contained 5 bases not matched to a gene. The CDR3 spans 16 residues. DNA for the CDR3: TGTGCCAGCAGCTTATCACGGGGACTAGCGGGGGAGACCCAGTACTTC. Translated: CASSLSRGLAGETQYF.

CDR3 DNA: TGTGCCAGCAGTTTAGCGGGGGATGGCAATCAGCCCCAGCATTTT. Translated, it gives CASSLAGDGNQPQHF. The chain couples TRBV12-3 or TRBV12-4 to TRBJ1-5; possible D gene TRBD1, 5 bases. Between the trimmed V and J ends, which lost 0 bases and 2 bases, there was a span of 8 bases. This CDR3 comprises 15 residues.

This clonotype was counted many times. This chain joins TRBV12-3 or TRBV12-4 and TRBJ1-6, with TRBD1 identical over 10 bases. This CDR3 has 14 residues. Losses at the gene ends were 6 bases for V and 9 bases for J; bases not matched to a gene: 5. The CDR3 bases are TGTGCCAGCAGGGGACAGGGGATTGGTTCACCCCTCCACTTT. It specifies CASRGQGIGSPLHF.

The CDR3 DNA follows: TGCAGGGGGGGGACAGGGGGCGACTATGGCTACACCTTC. It translates to CRGGTGGDYGYTF. The V gene is TRBV29-1, the J gene TRBJ1-2, with TRBD1 identical over 12 bases. The germline CDR1 and CDR2 sequences are SQVTM and ANQGSEA. The CDR3 totals 13 residues.

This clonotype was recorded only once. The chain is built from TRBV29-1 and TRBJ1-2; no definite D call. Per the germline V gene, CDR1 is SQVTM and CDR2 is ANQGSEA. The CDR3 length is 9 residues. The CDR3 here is CRGDYGYTF. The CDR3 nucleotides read TGCAGGGGAGACTATGGCTACACCTTC.

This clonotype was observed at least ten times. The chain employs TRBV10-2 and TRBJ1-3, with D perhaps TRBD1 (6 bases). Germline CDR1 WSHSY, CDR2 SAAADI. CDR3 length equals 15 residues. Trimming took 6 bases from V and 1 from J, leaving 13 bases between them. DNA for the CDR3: TGCGCCAGCAGGGGAACAGGGTATTCTGGAAACACCATATATTTT. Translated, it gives CASRGTGYSGNTIYF.

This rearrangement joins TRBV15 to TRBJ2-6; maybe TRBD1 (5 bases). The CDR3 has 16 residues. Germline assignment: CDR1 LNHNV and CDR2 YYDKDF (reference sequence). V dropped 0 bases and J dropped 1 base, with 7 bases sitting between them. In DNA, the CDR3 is TGTGCCACCAGCAGAGAAACAGGTTCTGGGGCCAACGTCCTGACTTTC. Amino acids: CATSRETGSGANVLTF.

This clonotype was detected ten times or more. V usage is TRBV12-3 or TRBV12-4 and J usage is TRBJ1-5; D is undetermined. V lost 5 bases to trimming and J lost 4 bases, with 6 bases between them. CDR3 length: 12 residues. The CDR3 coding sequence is TGTGCCAGCAGTAACGTAAATCAGCCCCAGCATTTT. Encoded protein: CASSNVNQPQHF.

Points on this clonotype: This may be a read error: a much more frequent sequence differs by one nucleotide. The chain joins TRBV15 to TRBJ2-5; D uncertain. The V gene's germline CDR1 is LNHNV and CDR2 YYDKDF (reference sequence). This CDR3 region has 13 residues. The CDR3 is CANSRYKGETQYF. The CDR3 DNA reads TGTGCCAACAGCAGATATAAAGGGGAGACCCAGTACTTC.

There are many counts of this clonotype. In DNA, the CDR3 is TGTGCCATCAGTGAGTCGACTCGGGCTTTCTTT. Its protein is CAISESTRAFF. V is TRBV10-3 and J is TRBJ1-1; D is unclear. V lost 0 bases and J 11 bases, leaving 7 bases between the germline ends. CDR1 ENHRY and CDR2 SYGVKD come from the germline V gene. There are 11 residues in the CDR3.

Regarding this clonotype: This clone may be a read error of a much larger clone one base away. The CDR3 DNA sequence: TGTGCCAGCAGCTTAGATGCTGGGGGTCGGGCCTACGAGCAGTACTTC. Protein product: CASSLDAGGRAYEQYF. The chain carries TRBV7-9 and TRBJ2-7; either TRBD1 or TRBD2 may supply D (5 bases each). The CDR3 totals 16 residues. Between the trimmed V and J ends, which lost 1 base and 2 bases, there was a span of 15 bases. Germline V gives CDR1 SEHNR, CDR2 FQNEAQ (reference sequence).

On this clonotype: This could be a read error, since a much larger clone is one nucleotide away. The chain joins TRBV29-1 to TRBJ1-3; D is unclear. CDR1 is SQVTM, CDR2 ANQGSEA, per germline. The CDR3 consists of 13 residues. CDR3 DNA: TGCAGCGTTGAGAAGAGCTCTGGAGACACCATATATTTT. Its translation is CSVEKSSGDTIYF.

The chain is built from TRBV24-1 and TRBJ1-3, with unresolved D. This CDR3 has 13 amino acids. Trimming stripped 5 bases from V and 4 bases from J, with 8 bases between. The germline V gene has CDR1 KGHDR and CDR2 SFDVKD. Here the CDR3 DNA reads TGTGCCACCAGTGTGTCCTTGGGAAACACCATATATTTT. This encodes CATSVSLGNTIYF.

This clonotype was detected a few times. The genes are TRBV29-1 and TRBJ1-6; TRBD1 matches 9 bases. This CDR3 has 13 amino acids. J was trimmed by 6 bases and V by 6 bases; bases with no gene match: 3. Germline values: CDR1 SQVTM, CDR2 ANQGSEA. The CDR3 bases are TGCAGCGTCGGGACAGGGACTAATTCACCCCTCCACTTT. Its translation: CSVGTGTNSPLHF.

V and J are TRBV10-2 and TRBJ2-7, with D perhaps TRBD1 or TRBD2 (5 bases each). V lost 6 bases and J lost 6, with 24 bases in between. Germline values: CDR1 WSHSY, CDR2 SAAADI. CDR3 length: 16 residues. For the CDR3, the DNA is TGCGCCAGCAGGTCTGAAAAGGCGGGCTCTGGGGGCGAGCAGTACTTC. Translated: CASRSEKAGSGGEQYF.

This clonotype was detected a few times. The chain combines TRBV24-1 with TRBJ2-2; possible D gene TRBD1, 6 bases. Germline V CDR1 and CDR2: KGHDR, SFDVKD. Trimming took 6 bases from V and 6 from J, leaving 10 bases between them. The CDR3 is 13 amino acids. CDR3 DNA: TGTGCCACCAGTTTGGGGGCCCCCGGGGAGCTGTTTTTT. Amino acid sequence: CATSLGAPGELFF.

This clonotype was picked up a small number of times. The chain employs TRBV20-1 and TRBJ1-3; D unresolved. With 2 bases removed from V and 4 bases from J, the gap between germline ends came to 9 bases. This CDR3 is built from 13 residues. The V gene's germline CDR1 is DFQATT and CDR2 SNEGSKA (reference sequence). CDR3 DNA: TGCAGTGCTAGAAGGAGGGCAGGAAACACCATATATTTT. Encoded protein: CSARRRAGNTIYF.